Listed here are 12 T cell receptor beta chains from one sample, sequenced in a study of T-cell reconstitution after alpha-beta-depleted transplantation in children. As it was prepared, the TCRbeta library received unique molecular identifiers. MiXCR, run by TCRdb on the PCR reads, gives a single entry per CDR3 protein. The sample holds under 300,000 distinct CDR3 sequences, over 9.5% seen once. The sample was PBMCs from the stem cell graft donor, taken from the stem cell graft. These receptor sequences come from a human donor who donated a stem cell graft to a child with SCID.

The CDR3 region is CASSRTAGNTEAFF. The DNA of the CDR3 is TGTGCCAGCTCGCGGACAGCGGGGAACACTGAAGCTTTCTTT. The V call is TRBV18, the J call TRBJ1-1; D is perhaps TRBD1 (6 bases). The germline gives CDR1 KGHSH, CDR2 LQKENI. Between the trimmed V and J ends, which lost 6 bases and 1 base, there was a span of 12 bases. CDR3 length equals 14 residues.

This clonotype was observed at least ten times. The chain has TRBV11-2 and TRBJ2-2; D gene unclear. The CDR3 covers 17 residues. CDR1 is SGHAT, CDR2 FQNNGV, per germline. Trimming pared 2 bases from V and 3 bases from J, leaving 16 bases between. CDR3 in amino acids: CASSLTTGPPHTGELFF. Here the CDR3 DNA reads TGTGCCAGCAGCTTAACTACCGGTCCCCCACACACCGGGGAGCTGTTTTTT.

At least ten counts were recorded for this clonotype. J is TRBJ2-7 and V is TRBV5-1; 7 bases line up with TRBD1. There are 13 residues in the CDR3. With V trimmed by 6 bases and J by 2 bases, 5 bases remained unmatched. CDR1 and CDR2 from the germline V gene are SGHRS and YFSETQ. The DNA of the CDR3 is TGCGCCAGCAACGGACAGGCCGCCTACGAGCAGTACTTC. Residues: CASNGQAAYEQYF.

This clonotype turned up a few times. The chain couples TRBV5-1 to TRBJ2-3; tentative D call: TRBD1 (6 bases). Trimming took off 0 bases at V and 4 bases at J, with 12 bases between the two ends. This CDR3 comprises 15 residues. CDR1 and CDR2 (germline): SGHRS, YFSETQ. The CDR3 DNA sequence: TGCGCCAGCAGCTTGGCCACAGGGAGTGCAGATACGCAGTATTTT. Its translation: CASSLATGSADTQYF.

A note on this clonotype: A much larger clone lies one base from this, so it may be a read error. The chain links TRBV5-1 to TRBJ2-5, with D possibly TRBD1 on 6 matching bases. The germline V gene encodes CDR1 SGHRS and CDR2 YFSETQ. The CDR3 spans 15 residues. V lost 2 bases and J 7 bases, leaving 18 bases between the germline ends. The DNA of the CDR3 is TGCGCCAGCAGCTTTACTCTTCAGGGGCGAGTGACCCAGTACTTC. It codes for CASSFTLQGRVTQYF.

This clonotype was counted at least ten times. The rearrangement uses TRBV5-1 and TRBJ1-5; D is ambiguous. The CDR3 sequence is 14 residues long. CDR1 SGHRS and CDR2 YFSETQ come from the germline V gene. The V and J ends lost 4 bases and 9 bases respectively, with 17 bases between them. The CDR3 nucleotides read TGCGCCAGCAGCCCCGGACTCGGGGATCGGCCCCAGCATTTT. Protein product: CASSPGLGDRPQHF.

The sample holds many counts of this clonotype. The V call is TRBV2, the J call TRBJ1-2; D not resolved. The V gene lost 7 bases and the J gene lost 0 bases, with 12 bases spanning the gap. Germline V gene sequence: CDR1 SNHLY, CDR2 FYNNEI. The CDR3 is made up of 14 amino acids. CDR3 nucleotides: TGTGCCAGCAATCCCGATGCAGCTAACTATGGCTACACCTTC. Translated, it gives CASNPDAANYGYTF.

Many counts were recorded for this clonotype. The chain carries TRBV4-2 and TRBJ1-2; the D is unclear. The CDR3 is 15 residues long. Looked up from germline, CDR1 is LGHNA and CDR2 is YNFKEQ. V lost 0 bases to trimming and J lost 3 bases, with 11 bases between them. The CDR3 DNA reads TGTGCCAGCAGCCAAGATGCCGCCCGGGACTATGGCTACACCTTC. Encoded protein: CASSQDAARDYGYTF.

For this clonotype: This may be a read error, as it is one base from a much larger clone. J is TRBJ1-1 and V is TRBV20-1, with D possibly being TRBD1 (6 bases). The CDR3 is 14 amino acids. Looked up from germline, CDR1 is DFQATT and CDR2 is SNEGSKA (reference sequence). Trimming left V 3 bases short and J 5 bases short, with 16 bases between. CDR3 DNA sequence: TGCAGTGCTAGTCCCGACGGGGGGCTTACTGAAGCTTTCTTT. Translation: CSASPDGGLTEAFF.

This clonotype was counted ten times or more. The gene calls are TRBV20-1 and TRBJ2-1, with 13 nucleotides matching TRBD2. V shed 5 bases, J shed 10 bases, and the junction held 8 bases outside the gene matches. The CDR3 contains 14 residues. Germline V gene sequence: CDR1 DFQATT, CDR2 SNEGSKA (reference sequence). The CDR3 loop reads CSALDPTSGGEQFF. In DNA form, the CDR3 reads TGCAGTGCTCTAGACCCGACTAGCGGGGGGGAGCAGTTCTTC.

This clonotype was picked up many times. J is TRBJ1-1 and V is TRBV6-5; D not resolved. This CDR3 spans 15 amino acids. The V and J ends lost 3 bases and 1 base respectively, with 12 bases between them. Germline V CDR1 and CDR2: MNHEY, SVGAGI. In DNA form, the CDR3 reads TGTGCCAGCAGTTATTCCCCTCCACAGAACACTGAAGCTTTCTTT. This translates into CASSYSPPQNTEAFF.

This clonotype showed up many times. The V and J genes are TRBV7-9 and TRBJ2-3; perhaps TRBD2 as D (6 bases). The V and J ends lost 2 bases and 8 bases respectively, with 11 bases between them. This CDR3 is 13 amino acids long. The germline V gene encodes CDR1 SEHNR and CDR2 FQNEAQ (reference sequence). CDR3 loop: CASSLSLGGTQYF. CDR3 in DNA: TGTGCCAGCAGCTTATCCCTCGGGGGTACGCAGTATTTT.